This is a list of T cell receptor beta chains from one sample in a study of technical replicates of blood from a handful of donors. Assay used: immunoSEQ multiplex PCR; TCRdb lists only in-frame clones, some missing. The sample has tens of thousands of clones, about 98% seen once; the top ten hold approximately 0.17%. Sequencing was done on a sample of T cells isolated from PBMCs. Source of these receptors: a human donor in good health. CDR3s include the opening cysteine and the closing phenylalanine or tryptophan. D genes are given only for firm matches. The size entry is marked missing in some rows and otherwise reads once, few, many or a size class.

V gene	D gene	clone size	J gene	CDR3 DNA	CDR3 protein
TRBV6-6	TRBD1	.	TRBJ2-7	TGTGCCAGCAGTTCTAGGGGGCTGGCGTACTTC	CASSSRGLAYF
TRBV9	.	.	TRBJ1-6	TGTGCCAGCAGCTACAGTGGGCAGGGTAATTCACCCCTCCACTTT	CASSYSGQGNSPLHF
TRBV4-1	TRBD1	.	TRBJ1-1	TGCGCCAGCAGCCAAGGACAGGGGTTCGCTGAAGCTTTCTTT	CASSQGQGFAEAFF
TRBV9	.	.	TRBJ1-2	TGTGCCAGCAGCGAGAACAGGGATGGCTACACCTTC	CASSENRDGYTF
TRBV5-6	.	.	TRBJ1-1	TGTGCCAGCAGCGGGGCGCGGGGGGCTTTCTTT	CASSGARGAFF
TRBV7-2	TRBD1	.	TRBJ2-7	TGTGCCAGCAGCCGACAGGGGGGGTACGAGCAGTACTTC	CASSRQGGYEQYF
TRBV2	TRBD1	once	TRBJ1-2	TGTGCCAGCAGCACAGGGGGTGGCGGCTACACCTTC	CASSTGGGGYTF
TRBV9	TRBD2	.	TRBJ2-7	TGTGCCAGCAGCGCGGGGGGGAACTCCTACGAGCAGTACTTC	CASSAGGNSYEQYF
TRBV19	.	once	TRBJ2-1	TGTGCCAGTAGTATAGCCCAGGGCCGAGGTGAGCAGTTCTTC	CASSIAQGRGEQFF
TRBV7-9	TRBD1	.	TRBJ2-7	TGTGCCAGCAGCTTAGTATGGACAGGGGGCGCAGGGGGGGGCTACGAGCAGTACTTC	CASSLVWTGGAGGGYEQYF
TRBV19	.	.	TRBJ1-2	TGTGCCAGTAGGACCGGGGGTCAGGACTCTCGGGGCTACACCTTC	CASRTGGQDSRGYTF
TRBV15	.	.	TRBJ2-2	TGTGCCACCAGCAGAGATTATTACAGGGACACCGGGGAGCTGTTTTTT	CATSRDYYRDTGELFF
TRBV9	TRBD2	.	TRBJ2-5	TGTGCCAGCAGCGCGGGGGGTCGGGGTCTGGAGACCCAGTACTTC	CASSAGGRGLETQYF
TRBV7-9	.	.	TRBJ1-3	TGTGCCAGCAGCTTAGGATACGGGGCTGGAAACACCATATATTTT	CASSLGYGAGNTIYF
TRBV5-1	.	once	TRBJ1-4	TGCGCCAGCAGCTTGGACGGAGGGGTTTTCCTTAATGAAAAACTGTTTTTT	CASSLDGGVFLNEKLFF
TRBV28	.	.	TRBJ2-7	TGTGCCAGCAGTTTAAGTGGTCAGGGATACTCCTACGAGCAGTACTTC	CASSLSGQGYSYEQYF
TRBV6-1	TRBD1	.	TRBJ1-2	TGTGCCAGCAGTGAATCGATGGGACAGGGGACCTATGGCTACACCTTC	CASSESMGQGTYGYTF
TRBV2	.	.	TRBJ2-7	TGTGCCAGCAGGCCGGACTTCTACGAGCAGTACTTC	CASRPDFYEQYF
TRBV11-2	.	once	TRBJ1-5	TGTGCCAGCAGTACCCAGGGAGGTCAGCCCCAGCATTTT	CASSTQGGQPQHF
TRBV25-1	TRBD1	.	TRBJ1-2	TGTGCCAGCAGTGAAACCGGGACAGAAAGGATCTATGGCTACACCTTC	CASSETGTERIYGYTF
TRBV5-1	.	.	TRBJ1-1	TGCGCCAGCGCCCGGTCCGCTGAGGCTTTCTTT	CASARSAEAFF
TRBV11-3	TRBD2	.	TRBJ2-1	TGTGCCAGCAGCAGACCCGGGACTAGCAATGAGCAGTTCTTC	CASSRPGTSNEQFF
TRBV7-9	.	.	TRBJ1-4	TGTGCCAGCAGCTTAGGGGGAGGTGAAAAACTGTTTTTT	CASSLGGGEKLFF
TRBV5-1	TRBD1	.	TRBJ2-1	TGCGCCAGCAGCTGGGACAGCTACAATGAGCAGTTCTTC	CASSWDSYNEQFF
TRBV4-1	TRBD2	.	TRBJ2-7	TGCGCCAGCAGCCAAGTGGGCGGGAGCTCCTACGAGCAGTACTTC	CASSQVGGSSYEQYF
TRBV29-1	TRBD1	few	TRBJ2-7	TGCAGCGTCAGAACCGGGACAGGGGGGAACGAGCAGTACTTC	CSVRTGTGGNEQYF
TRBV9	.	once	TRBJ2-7	TGTGCCAGCAGCGTAAGTTGGCGAGGGTCCGAGCAGTACTTC	CASSVSWRGSEQYF
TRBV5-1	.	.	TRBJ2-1	TGCGCCAGCAGCTTGGGTCCAGGGCCCTACAATGAGCAGTTCTTC	CASSLGPGPYNEQFF
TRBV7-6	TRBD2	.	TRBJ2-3	TGTGCCAGCAGCTTATTGGGGACTAGCGGGGGGATGAGCACAGATACGCAGTATTTT	CASSLLGTSGGMSTDTQYF
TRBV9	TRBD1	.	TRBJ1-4	TGTGCCAGCAGCGATGGGACAGGGAGGTATGGACTGTTTTTT	CASSDGTGRYGLFF
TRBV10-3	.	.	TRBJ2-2	TGTGCCATCAGTGAGAACAGGAACACCGGGGAGCTGTTTTTT	CAISENRNTGELFF
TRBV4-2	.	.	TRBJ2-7	TGTGCCAGCAGCCAAGAATACGGTACCCCTCACGAGCAGTACTTC	CASSQEYGTPHEQYF
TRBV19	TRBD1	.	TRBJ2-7	TGTGCCAGTAGTATTTTCTCAGGGGGCGGCTACGAGCAGTACTTC	CASSIFSGGGYEQYF
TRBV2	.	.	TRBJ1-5	TGTGCCAGCGGTTCGGGGTATAGCAATCAGCCCCAGCATTTT	CASGSGYSNQPQHF
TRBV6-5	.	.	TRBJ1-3	TGTGCCAGCAGTTCCCGGACAGTTCGGAACACCATATATTTT	CASSSRTVRNTIYF
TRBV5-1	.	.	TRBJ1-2	TGCGCCAGCTATCCCACCCAGGGAAACTATGGCTACACCTTC	CASYPTQGNYGYTF
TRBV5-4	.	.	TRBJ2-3	TGTGCCAGCAGCTACAACACAGATACGCAGTATTTT	CASSYNTDTQYF
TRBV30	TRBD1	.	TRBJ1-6	TGTGCCCGACAGGGAGAATCTAATTCACCCCTCCACTTT	CARQGESNSPLHF
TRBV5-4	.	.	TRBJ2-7	TGTGCCAGCAGCTTCGGCGGGACGTACGAGCAGTACTTC	CASSFGGTYEQYF
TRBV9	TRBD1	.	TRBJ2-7	TGTGCCAGCAGCGCGGGGACAGGGGTCGGTTACGAGCAGTACTTC	CASSAGTGVGYEQYF
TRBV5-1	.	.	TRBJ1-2	TGCGCCAGCAGCTTGGAGGACGGGATGTTCTATGGCTACACCTTC	CASSLEDGMFYGYTF
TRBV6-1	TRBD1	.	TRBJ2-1	TGTGCCAGCAGTGGCGACAGGGGGCCTCCCAATGAGCAGTTCTTC	CASSGDRGPPNEQFF
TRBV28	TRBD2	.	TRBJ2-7	TGTGCCAGCAGTTTAAAGTTGGGACTAGCGGGAGCTACCTACGAGCAGTACTTC	CASSLKLGLAGATYEQYF
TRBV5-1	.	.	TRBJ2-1	TGCGCCAGCAGCCGGGGGTCCTACAATGAGCAGTTCTTC	CASSRGSYNEQFF
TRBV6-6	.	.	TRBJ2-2	TGTGCCAGCAGTTACTCGATTAGTGGGGGCGTCGGGGAGCTGTTTTTT	CASSYSISGGVGELFF
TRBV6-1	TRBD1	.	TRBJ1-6	TGTGCCAGCAGTGAAACAGGGGGGTCACCCCTCCACTTT	CASSETGGSPLHF
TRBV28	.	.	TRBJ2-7	TGTGCCAGCTCCGCGGTATACTACGAGCAGTACTTC	CASSAVYYEQYF
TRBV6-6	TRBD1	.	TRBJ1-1	TGTGCCAGCGTCCGGGACAGGCAATTTTGGGCTGAAGCTTTCTTT	CASVRDRQFWAEAFF
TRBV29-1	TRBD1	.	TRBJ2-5	TGCAGCGTCTTGGACAGGGTCCAAGAGACCCAGTACTTC	CSVLDRVQETQYF
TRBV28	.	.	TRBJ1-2	TGTGCCAGCAGTTTGATCGGGACGTCGGAGGGTCTCTATGGCTACACCTTC	CASSLIGTSEGLYGYTF
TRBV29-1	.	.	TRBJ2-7	TGCAGCGTTGATTCCGGGAGCTCCTACGAGCAGTACTTC	CSVDSGSSYEQYF
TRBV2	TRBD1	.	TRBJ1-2	TGTGCCAGCAGGGACTCCGGGACAGGGAGCTATGGCTACACCTTC	CASRDSGTGSYGYTF